Listed here are 11 T cell receptor beta chains from one sample, sequenced in a study of blood T cell repertoires in COVID-19. Measured with immunoSEQ multiplex PCR; TCRdb has only the in-frame clones, and not every one. Seen here are about 330,000 clones, roughly 85% observed once, and the top ten hold around 7.2%. Sequencing used peripheral blood. Every receptor here comes from a human donor in a cohort sampled during active COVID-19.

This clone was observed once. V and J are TRBV5-5 and TRBJ1-2; 9 nucleotides align to TRBD1. This CDR3 is built from 17 residues. Germline CDR1 SGHKS, CDR2 YYEKEE (reference sequence). The J segment lost 5 bases and the V segment lost 1 base, leaving 12 bases of the junction unmatched. CDR3 region: CASSLQYGTGSAYGYTF. CDR3 DNA: TGTGCCAGCAGCTTGCAATATGGGACAGGGTCGGCTTATGGCTACACCTTC. The variable domain in full, with the rest retrieved from reference TRBV5-5 and TRBJ1-2, is DAGVTQSPTHLIKTRGQQVTLRCSPISGHKSVSWYQQVLGQGPQFIFQYYEKEERGRGNFPDRFSARQFPNYSSELNVNALLLGDSALYLCASSLQYGTGSAYGYTFGSGTRLTVV.

The chain joins TRBV12-3 or TRBV12-4 to TRBJ2-7; TRBD1 matches at 9 bases. J was trimmed by 3 bases and V by 6 bases; bases with no gene match: 3. CDR3 length: 13 amino acids. CDR3 nucleotides: TGTGCCAGCAGAAAGACAGGGGGCTACGAGCAGTACTTC. Its translation: CASRKTGGYEQYF.

As DNA, the CDR3 is TGTGCCTGGTCTGCTGGGACTTCACCGTTTTTT. This gives the protein CAWSAGTSPFF. The chain carries TRBV30 and TRBJ1-4, with D possibly TRBD1 on 5 matching bases. Per the germline V gene, CDR1 is GTSNPN and CDR2 is SVGIG (reference sequence). The CDR3 has 11 residues. Trimming took off 5 bases at V and 16 bases at J, with 17 bases between the two ends. Complete variable domain (other parts from reference TRBV30 and TRBJ1-4): SQTIHQWPATLVQPVGSPLSLECTVEGTSNPNLYWYRQAAGRGLQLLFYSVGIGQISSEVPQNLSASRPQDRQFILSSKKLLLSDSGFYLCAWSAGTSPFFGSGTQLSVL.

This clone was detected ten times or more. V and J are TRBV7-3 and TRBJ1-1; D not resolved. The CDR3 covers 13 residues. V lost 5 bases, J lost 1 base, and 8 bases lay in between. The V gene's germline CDR1 is SGHTA and CDR2 FQGTGA. The DNA for the CDR3 is TGTGCCAGCAGCGCCCGACAGAACACTGAAGCTTTCTTT. Encoded protein: CASSARQNTEAFF.

The J gene is TRBJ2-7, the V gene TRBV6-1; 8 nucleotides agree with TRBD2. With V trimmed by 0 bases and J by 2 bases, 3 bases remained unmatched. Germline V gene lookup returns CDR1 MNHNS and CDR2 SASEGT. This CDR3 has 15 residues. In nucleotides, the CDR3 is TGTGCCAGCAGTGAAGCATTAGCGGGGACCTACGAGCAGTACTTC. Amino acid sequence: CASSEALAGTYEQYF.

V gene TRBV7-9 combines with J gene TRBJ1-2, with 9 bases that match TRBD1. The CDR3 totals 14 residues. The V segment lost 3 bases and the J segment 7 bases; nucleotides outside the gene matches: 6. From germline, CDR1 is SEHNR and CDR2 FQNEAQ (reference sequence). The CDR3 reads CASSFGTGLSGYTF. The CDR3 region has the DNA TGTGCCAGCAGCTTCGGGACAGGGTTGTCTGGCTACACCTTC.

This chain connects TRBV5-5 to TRBJ1-2; maybe TRBD1 (5 bases). In germline, CDR1 is SGHKS, CDR2 YYEKEE (reference sequence). With 4 bases removed from V and 4 bases from J, the gap between germline ends came to 14 bases. The CDR3 has 14 amino acids. The DNA of the CDR3 is TGTGCCAGCAGCCCCCTGTGGGGCCTCTATGGCTACACCTTC. Its protein is CASSPLWGLYGYTF.

The genes are TRBV3-1 (or the pseudogene TRBV3-2) and TRBJ1-5, with 11 nucleotides matching TRBD1. This CDR3 spans 19 amino acids. In germline, CDR1 is LGHDT, CDR2 YNNKEL (reference sequence). With 0 bases clipped from V and 1 base from J, the junction kept 8 bases outside the gene matches. The CDR3, as DNA: TGTGCCAGCAGCCAAGATCGGATGGGACAGGGGGTCAGCAATCAGCCCCAGCATTTT. Translating gives CASSQDRMGQGVSNQPQHF.

This clone was seen only once. The chain links TRBV6-5 to TRBJ2-1; 8 bases fit TRBD2. The V gene end was trimmed by 6 bases and the J gene end by 2 bases; junction bases not matched to a gene: 6. The CDR3 has 15 amino acids. CDR1 is MNHEY, CDR2 SVGAGI, per germline. CDR3 in amino acids: CASRPGGHTYNEQFF. Here the CDR3 DNA reads TGTGCCAGCAGGCCGGGGGGGCATACCTACAATGAGCAGTTCTTC.

Here the CDR3 reads CASSEYTGGHNEQFF. Written as DNA, the CDR3 is TGCGCCAGCAGTGAGTATACAGGGGGGCACAATGAGCAGTTCTTC. This sequence joins TRBV10-1 and TRBJ2-1; TRBD1 aligns across 8 bases. This CDR3 spans 15 amino acids. The germline gives CDR1 WNHNN, CDR2 SYGVQD (reference sequence). Trimming removed 1 base from V and 5 bases from J; junction bases left unmatched: 4.

V is TRBV5-1 and J is TRBJ2-2; tentatively, D is TRBD2 (6 bases). The length of the CDR3 is 15 residues. Germline-derived CDR1 and CDR2 are SGHRS and YFSETQ. Trimming cost V 0 bases and J 1 base, with 7 bases left between them. The CDR3 DNA is TGCGCCAGCAGCTTGGTAGCGGTGAACACCGGGGAGCTGTTTTTT. As protein: CASSLVAVNTGELFF.